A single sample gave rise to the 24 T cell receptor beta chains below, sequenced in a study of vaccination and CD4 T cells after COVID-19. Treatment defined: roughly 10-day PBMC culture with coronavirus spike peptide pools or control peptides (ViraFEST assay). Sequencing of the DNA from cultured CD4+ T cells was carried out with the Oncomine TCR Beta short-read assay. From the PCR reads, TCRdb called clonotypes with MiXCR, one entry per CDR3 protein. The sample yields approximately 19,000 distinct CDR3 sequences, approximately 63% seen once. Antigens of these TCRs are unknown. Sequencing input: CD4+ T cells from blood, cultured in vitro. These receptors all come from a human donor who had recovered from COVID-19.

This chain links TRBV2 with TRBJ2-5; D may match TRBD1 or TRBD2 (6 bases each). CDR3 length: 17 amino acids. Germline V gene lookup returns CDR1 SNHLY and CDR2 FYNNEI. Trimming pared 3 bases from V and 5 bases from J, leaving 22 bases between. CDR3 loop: CASSEGGLIGRQETQYF. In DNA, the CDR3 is TGTGCCAGCAGTGAGGGGGGCTTAATTGGACGGCAGGAGACCCAGTACTTC.

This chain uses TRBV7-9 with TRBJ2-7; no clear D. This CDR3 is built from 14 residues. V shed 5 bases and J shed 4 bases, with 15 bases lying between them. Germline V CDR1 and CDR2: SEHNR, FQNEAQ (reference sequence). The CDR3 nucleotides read TGTGCCAGCAGCCAACCCCGGCCGCCGTACGAGCAGTACTTC. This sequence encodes CASSQPRPPYEQYF.

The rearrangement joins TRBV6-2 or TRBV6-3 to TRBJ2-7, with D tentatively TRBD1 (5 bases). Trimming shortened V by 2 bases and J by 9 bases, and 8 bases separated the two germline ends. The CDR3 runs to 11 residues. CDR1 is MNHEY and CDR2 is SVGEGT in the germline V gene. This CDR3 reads CASSYGAVQYF. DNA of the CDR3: TGTGCCAGCAGTTACGGGGCGGTGCAGTACTTC.

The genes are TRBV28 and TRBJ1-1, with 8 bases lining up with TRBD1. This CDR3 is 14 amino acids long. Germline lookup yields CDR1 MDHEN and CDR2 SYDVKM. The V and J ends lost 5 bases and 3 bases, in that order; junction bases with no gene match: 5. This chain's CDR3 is CASSQGQEYTEAFF. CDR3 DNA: TGTGCCAGCAGTCAGGGACAGGAATACACTGAAGCTTTCTTT.

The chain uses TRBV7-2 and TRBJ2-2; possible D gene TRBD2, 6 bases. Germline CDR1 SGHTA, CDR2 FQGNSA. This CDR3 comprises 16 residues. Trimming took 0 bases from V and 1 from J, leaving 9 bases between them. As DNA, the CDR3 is TGTGCCAGCAGCTTAGCAGCGCGGGGGAACACCGGGGAGCTGTTTTTT. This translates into CASSLAARGNTGELFF.

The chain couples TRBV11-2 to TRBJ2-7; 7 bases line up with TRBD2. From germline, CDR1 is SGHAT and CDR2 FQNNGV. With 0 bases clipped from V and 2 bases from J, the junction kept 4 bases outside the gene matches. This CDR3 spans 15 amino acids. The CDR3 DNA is TGTGCCAGCAGCTTAGACCGGGGAGGGCCCTACGAGCAGTACTTC. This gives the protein CASSLDRGGPYEQYF. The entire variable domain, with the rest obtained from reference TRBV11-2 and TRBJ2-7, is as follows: EAGVAQSPRYKIIEKRQSVAFWCNPISGHATLYWYQQILGQGPKLLIQFQNNGVVDDSQLPKDRFSAERLKGVDSTLKIQPAKLEDSAVYLCASSLDRGGPYEQYFGPGTRLTVT.

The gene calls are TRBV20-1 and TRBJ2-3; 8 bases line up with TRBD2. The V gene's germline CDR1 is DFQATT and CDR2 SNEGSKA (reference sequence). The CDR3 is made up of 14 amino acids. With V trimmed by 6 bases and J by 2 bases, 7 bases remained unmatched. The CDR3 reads CSAMTSANTDTQYF. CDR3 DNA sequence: TGCAGTGCGATGACTAGCGCCAACACAGATACGCAGTATTTT.

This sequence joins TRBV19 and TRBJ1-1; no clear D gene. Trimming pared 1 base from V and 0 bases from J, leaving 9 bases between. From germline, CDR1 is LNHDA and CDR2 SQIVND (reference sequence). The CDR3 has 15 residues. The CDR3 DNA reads TGTGCCAGTAGTATAGGTCGCAGCCTGAACACTGAAGCTTTCTTT. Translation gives CASSIGRSLNTEAFF.

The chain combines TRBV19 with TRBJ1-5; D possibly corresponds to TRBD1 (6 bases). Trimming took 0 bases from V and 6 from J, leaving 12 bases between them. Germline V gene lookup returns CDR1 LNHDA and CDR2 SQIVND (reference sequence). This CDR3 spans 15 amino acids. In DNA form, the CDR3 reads TGTGCCAGTAGTATAGACCGCGGGGGCGTTCAGCCCCAGCATTTT. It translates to CASSIDRGGVQPQHF.

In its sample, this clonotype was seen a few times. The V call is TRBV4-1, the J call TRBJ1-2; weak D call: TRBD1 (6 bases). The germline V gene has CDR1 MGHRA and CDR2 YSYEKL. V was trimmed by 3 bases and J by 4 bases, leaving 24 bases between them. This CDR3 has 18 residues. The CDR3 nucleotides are TGCGCCAGCAGCCAGGGACAAGCAATATCCCTCGTTGGCTATGGCTACACCTTC. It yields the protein CASSQGQAISLVGYGYTF.

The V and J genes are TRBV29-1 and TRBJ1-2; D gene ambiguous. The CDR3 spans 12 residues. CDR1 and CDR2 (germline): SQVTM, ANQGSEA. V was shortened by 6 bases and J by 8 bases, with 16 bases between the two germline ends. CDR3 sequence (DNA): TGCAGCGTGGAACCGCCCCGGATGGGCTACACCTTC. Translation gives CSVEPPRMGYTF.

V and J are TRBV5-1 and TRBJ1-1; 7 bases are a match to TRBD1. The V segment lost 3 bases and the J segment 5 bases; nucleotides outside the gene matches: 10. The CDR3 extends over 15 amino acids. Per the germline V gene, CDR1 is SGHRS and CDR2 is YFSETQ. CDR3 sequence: CASSSTQGVWTEAFF. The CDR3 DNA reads TGCGCCAGCAGCTCAACCCAGGGGGTTTGGACTGAAGCTTTCTTT.

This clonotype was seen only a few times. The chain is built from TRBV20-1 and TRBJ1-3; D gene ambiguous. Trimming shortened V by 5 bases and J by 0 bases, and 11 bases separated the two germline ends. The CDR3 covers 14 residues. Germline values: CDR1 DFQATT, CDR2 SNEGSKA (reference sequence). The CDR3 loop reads CSAALGGSGNTIYF. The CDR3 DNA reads TGCAGTGCTGCGTTAGGAGGCTCTGGAAACACCATATATTTT.

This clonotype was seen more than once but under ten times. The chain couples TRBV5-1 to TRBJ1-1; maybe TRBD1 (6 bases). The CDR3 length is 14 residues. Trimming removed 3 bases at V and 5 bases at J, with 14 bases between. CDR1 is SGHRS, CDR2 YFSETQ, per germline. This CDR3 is CASSSTGRGTEAFF. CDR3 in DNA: TGCGCCAGCAGCTCGACAGGCCGGGGGACTGAAGCTTTCTTT.

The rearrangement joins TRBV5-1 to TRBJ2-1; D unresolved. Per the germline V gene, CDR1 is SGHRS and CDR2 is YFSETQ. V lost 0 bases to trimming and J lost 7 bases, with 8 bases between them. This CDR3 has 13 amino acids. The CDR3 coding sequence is TGCGCCAGCAGCTTGGGGGCGCGTAATGAGCAGTTCTTC. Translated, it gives CASSLGARNEQFF.

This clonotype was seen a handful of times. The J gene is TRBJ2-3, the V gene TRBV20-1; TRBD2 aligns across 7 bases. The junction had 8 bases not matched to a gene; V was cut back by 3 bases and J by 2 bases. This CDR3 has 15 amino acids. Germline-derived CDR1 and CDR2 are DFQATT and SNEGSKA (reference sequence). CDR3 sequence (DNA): TGCAGTGCTAGTCTGGCGGGAGCGGTCACAGATACGCAGTATTTT. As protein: CSASLAGAVTDTQYF.

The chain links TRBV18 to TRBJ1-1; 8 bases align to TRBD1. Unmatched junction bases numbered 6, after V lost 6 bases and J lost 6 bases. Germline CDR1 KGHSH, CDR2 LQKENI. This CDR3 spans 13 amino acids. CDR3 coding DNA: TGTGCCAGCTCTCCAGGGGGCCGGGCTGAAGCTTTCTTT. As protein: CASSPGGRAEAFF.

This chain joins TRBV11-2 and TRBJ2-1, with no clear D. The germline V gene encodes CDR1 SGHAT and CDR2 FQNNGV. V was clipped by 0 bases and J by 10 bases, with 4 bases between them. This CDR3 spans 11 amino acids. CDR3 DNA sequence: TGTGCCAGCAGCTTAGATGTCGAGCAGTTCTTC. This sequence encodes CASSLDVEQFF.

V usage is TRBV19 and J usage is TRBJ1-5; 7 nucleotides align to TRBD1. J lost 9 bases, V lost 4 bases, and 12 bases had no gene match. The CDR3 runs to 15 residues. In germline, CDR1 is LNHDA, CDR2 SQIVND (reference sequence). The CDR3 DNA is TGTGCCAGTAGTAAGGGGACAGAGTTTCAACGGCCCCAGCATTTT. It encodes CASSKGTEFQRPQHF.

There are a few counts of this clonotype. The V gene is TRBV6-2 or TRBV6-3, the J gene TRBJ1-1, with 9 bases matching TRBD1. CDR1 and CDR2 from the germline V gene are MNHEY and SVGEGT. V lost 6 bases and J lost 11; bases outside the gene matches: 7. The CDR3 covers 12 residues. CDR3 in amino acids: CASRLKQGAAFF. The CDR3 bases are TGTGCCAGCAGACTCAAACAGGGGGCGGCTTTCTTT.

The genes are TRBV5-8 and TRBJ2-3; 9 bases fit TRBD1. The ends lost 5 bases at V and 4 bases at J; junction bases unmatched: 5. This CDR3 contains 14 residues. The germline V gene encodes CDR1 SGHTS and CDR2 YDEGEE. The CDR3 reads CASRRQGGPDTQYF. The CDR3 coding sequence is TGTGCCAGCAGAAGACAGGGGGGCCCAGATACGCAGTATTTT.

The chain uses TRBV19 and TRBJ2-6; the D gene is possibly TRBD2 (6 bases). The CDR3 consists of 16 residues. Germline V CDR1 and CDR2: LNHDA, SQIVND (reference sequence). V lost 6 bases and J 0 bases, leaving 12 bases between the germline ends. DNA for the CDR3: TGTGCCAGTAGGAAAGGGACTCTCTCTGGGGCCAACGTCCTGACTTTC. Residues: CASRKGTLSGANVLTF. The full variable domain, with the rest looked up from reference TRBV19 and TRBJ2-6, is DGGITQSPKYLFRKEGQNVTLSCEQNLNHDAMYWYRQDPGQGLRLIYYSQIVNDFQKGDIAEGYSVSREKKESFPLTVTSAQKNPTAFYLCASRKGTLSGANVLTFGAGSRLTVL.

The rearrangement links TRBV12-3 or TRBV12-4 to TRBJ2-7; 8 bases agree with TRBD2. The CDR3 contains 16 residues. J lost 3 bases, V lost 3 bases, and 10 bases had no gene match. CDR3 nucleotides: TGTGCCAGCAGTTTCGTTTCTAGCGGGCGTCGCTACGAGCAGTACTTC. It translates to CASSFVSSGRRYEQYF.

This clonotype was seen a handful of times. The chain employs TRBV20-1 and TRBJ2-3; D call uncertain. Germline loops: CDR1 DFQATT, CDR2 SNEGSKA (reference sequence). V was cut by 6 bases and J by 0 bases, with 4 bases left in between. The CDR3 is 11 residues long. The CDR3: CSAKSTDTQYF. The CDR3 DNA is TGCAGTGCCAAAAGCACAGATACGCAGTATTTT.